This T cell receptor beta chain was identified in a study of T cell responses to AZD1222 COVID-19 vaccine (dated by TCRdb to the early 2020s). About the study as a whole: A total of more than 230 trial participants underwent TCR sequencing, of whom about 200 had received two doses of AZD1222 and roughly 26 had received two doses of the MenACWY control vaccine. Trial participants were enrolled by age into 18-55, 56-69 and 70-plus year subgroups, with roughly 160, 29 and 62 TCR-sequenced participants respectively. What the study reported, not specific to this receptor: Only a handful of AZD1222 recipients were SARS-CoV-2 seropositive at baseline, limiting conclusions about previously exposed vaccinees. After two AZD1222 doses, both the breadth and the depth of spike-specific TCRs were significantly higher than at day 0 and than in MenACWY recipients. The vaccine-associated CD4 TCRs covered the entire spike protein, and the dominant responses fell in regions 160-218 and 743-854. The 56-69-year group was small, and its depth increase did not reach significance, likely because of low power. Participants were mostly white British and included more females than males, and it was suggested by the authors that clonal diversity may have been underestimated. Nearly half of unique spike-specific TCRs reportedly recognized epitopes outside regions mutated in the B.1.351 and B.1.1.7 variants. No day 14 peak-response samples were available, so repertoires were characterized only after the peak T cell response.

On this clone: It has no known antigen specificity. No base quality values were provided; no much bigger clone lies one nucleotide off.

The CDR3 measures 16 amino acids from cysteine to phenylalanine. The entry retains the CDR3 DNA only, 48 bases that are in frame from base 1. Looking up the germline V gene (reference sequence) yields CDR1 LNHDA and CDR2 SQIVND. Cut back by 9 bases and 1 base, the V and J ends lie 19 bases apart. The CDR3 regions of human TCRbeta chains were analyzed by immunosequencing. Under the source paper's analysis protocol: Repertoire TCRs were checked for matches against a reference library of SARS-CoV-2-specific TCRs that had been generated using the MIRA antigen-specificity platform. Breadth was defined as the fraction of unique TCRs that were SARS-CoV-2-associated. Depth was defined as the fraction of total T cells that were SARS-CoV-2-associated. Each spike-specific TCR was assigned to its reactive spike region and to a CD4 or CD8 class using the MIRA data. Log10-transformed breadth and depth values were compared by one-way ANOVA with Sidak's multiple comparisons tests. Entries here come from immuneACCESS through TCRdb and include only in-frame sequences with V and J called. Some clones fail to appear in such tables; in the studies checked, an unresolved V gene covers under half of the shortfall, and the cause of the remainder is unknown. V and J calls and clone size are as listed in that table; D and trimming were resolved from the DNA. This sample holds 150,000 to 200,000 clones; 87% were observed only once. The top ten hold less than 3% of the sample.

What this sample's time point label stands for: baseline before first vaccination. Interpreted using the paper, the treatment or condition label stands for: meningococcal conjugate vaccine given as trial control. Vaccinee samples were obtained from the UK trials COV001 and COV002, which included a single-blind randomized controlled phase 2/3 trial of AZD1222 (ChAdOx1 nCoV-19) in healthy adults. For TCRbeta chain sequencing, PBMC samples from trial participants were taken at day 0 and at day 28 after the second dose. The chain joins TRBV19 to TRBJ1-5; tentative D gene TRBD1, with 5 bases matching. Sequences were derived from peripheral blood, sampled on day 0 of MenACWY control vaccination. The TCR was taken from an adult in good health. The nucleotide sequence reads as follows: TGTGCCAGCGGCCCCCGGCAGGGCGCAAGCAATCAGCCCCAGCATTTT. The translation is CASGPRQGASNQPQHF.